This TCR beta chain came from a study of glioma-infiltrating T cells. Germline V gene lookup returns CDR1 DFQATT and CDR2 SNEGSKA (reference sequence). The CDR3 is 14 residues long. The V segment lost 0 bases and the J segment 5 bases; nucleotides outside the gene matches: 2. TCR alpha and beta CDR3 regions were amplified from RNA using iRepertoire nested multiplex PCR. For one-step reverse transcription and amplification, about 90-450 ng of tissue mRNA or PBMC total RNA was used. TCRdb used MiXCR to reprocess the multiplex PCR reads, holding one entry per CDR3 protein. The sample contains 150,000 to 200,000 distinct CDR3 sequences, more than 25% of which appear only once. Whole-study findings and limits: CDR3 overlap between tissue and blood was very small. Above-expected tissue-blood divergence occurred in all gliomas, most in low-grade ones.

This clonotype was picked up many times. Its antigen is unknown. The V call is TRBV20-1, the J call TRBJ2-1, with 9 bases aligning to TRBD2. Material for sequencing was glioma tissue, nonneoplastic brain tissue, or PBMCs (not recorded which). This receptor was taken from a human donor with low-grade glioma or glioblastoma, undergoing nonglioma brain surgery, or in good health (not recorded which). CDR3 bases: TGCAGTGCTAGAGACCTAGCGGGGAACAATGAGCAGTTCTTC. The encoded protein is CSARDLAGNNEQFF.